This T cell receptor beta chain was obtained from a study of response to subunit inactivated influenza vaccine. Overall study results and limits: Seasonal influenza vaccination, on each occasion, was suggested by the authors to recruit few new T cells.

The V segment lost 1 base and the J segment 5 bases; nucleotides outside the gene matches: 5. This CDR3 contains 15 residues. Germline CDR1 and CDR2: SGHTA and FQGNSA. In the case of this clonotype: As yet, its antigen is unknown.

Via MiXCR, TCRdb re-called the RT-PCR reads, giving one row per CDR3 protein. This table has about 160,000 distinct CDR3 sequences, roughly a tenth appearing once. The input for sequencing was non-naive T cells sorted from PBMCs, taken 40 to 50 days after vaccination. V is TRBV7-2 and J is TRBJ2-5; 9 bases align to TRBD2. The source is a man aged 50-59 years who received an inactivated influenza vaccine. The CDR3 loop is CASSLDAGGQETQYF. For the CDR3, the DNA is TGTGCCAGCAGCTTAGATGCGGGGGGGCAGGAGACCCAGTACTTC.